The next 5 T cell receptor beta chains were all read from a single sample in a study of blood T cell repertoires in COVID-19. TCRdb keeps only in-frame clones here, not all; method: immunoSEQ multiplex PCR. The sample yields under 400,000 clones, approximately 86% seen once. Sequencing input: PBMCs or T cells enriched from blood (not recorded which). All receptors derive from a woman in her 40s with acute COVID-19.

The J gene is TRBJ2-1, the V gene TRBV7-2; 14 bases fit TRBD2. The germline CDR1 and CDR2 sequences are SGHTA and FQGNSA. V lost 4 bases and J lost 10; bases outside the gene matches: 6. The CDR3 covers 15 residues. The CDR3 sequence: CASSSTSGRVLEQFF. The CDR3 bases are TGTGCCAGCAGCTCGACTAGCGGGAGGGTATTGGAGCAGTTCTTC.

This clone appeared once. The chain recombines TRBV28 with TRBJ1-2, with 7 positions matching TRBD1. J was trimmed by 2 bases and V by 5 bases; bases with no gene match: 5. The CDR3 totals 14 residues. Per the germline V gene, CDR1 is MDHEN and CDR2 is SYDVKM. The CDR3 nucleotides are TGTGCCAGCAGTACCGGACAGGCGAACTATGGCTACACCTTC. It is translated as CASSTGQANYGYTF.

This clone appeared a few times. The rearrangement uses TRBV27 and TRBJ2-1; D is unclear. V was shortened by 5 bases and J by 1 base, with 12 bases between the two germline ends. The CDR3 is made up of 15 amino acids. The germline gives CDR1 MNHEY, CDR2 SMNVEV (reference sequence). The CDR3 DNA reads as TGTGCCAGCAGTCCGAGGCGTCAGTCCTACAATGAGCAGTTCTTC. Translation: CASSPRRQSYNEQFF.

This clone was detected a few times. The J gene is TRBJ1-1, the V gene TRBV19; 7 bases line up with TRBD1. V lost 4 bases, J lost 0 bases, and 5 bases stayed unmatched. The CDR3 is 15 amino acids. In germline, CDR1 is LNHDA, CDR2 SQIVND (reference sequence). CDR3 sequence: CASSTWGQMNTEAFF. CDR3 nucleotides: TGTGCCAGTAGTACCTGGGGACAGATGAACACTGAAGCTTTCTTT.

This clone has more than one count but fewer than ten. V is TRBV7-3 and J is TRBJ2-7; D gene ambiguous. The CDR3 sequence is 14 residues long. V lost 2 bases and J lost 2, with 10 bases in between. Germline loops: CDR1 SGHTA, CDR2 FQGTGA. This CDR3 reads CASSLHHGPYEQYF. CDR3 in DNA: TGTGCCAGCAGCTTACATCACGGTCCCTACGAGCAGTACTTC. The full variable domain, its missing parts supplied by reference TRBV7-3 and TRBJ2-7, is GAGVSQTPSNKVTEKGKYVELRCDPISGHTALYWYRQSLGQGPEFLIYFQGTGAADDSGLPNDRFFAVRPEGSVSTLKIQRTERGDSAVYLCASSLHHGPYEQYFGPGTRLTVT.